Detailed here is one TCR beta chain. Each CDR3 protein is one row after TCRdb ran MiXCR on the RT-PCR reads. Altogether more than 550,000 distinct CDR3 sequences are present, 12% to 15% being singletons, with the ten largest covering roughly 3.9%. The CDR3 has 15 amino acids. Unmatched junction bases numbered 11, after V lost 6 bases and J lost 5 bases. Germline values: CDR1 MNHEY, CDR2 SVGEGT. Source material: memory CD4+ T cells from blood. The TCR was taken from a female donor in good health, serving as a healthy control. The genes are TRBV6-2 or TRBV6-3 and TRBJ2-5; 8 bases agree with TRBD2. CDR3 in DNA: TGTGCCAGCAGCCACCAAACTAGCGGAGGGGAGACCCAGTACTTC. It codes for CASSHQTSGGETQYF.